The present T cell receptor (beta chain) was sequenced within a study of T cell repertoires in cytomegalovirus infection. TCRdb re-called the reads with MiXCR, one entry per CDR3 protein. The sample shows 350,000 to 550,000 distinct CDR3 sequences, roughly 30% of them seen only once. This clonotype has a handful of counts. Germline V gene sequence: CDR1 SNHLY, CDR2 FYNNEI. CDR3 length: 13 amino acids. V lost 7 bases, J lost 2 bases, and 10 bases lay in between. The receptor was isolated from a human donor in good health (CMV status not recorded). Some clones in this sample may be carry-over from other donors' samples. The specimen was PBMCs. The V gene is TRBV2, the J gene TRBJ2-3, with a weak D call TRBD1 (5 bases). This chain's CDR3 is CASKQGSTDTQYF. Here the CDR3 DNA reads TGTGCCAGCAAGCAGGGTTCCACAGATACGCAGTATTTT.